Included here is one T cell receptor beta chain sequence, with context. TCRdb's table, derived via immunoSEQ multiplex PCR, lists solely in-frame clones and lacks some. The table has some 9,800 clones, about 83% seen once. The sample belongs to a study of follicular helper T cells after annual influenza vaccination. The ends were cut back, 5 bases at V and 0 bases at J, with 8 bases in the middle. Germline V gene data show CDR1 as SGHTA and CDR2 as FQGNSA. The CDR3 spans 14 residues. Time point of the sample: 2014-2015 season, 7 days after vaccination. The TCR originated in an adult who received the influenza vaccine. Sequencing used CXCR5- memory CD4+ T cells sorted from blood, obtained 7 days after influenza vaccination. V and J are TRBV7-2 and TRBJ1-5; perhaps TRBD1 as D (5 bases). The CDR3 protein is CASSQGYSNQPQHF. Written as DNA, the CDR3 is TGTGCCAGCAGCCAGGGATATAGCAATCAGCCCCAGCATTTT. Full variable domain (outside the CDR3, taken from reference TRBV7-2 and TRBJ1-5): GAGVSQSPSNKVTEKGKDVELRCDPISGHTALYWYRQSLGQGLEFLIYFQGNSAPDKSGLPSDRFSAERTGGSVSTLTIQRTQQEDSAVYLCASSQGYSNQPQHFGDGTRLSIL.